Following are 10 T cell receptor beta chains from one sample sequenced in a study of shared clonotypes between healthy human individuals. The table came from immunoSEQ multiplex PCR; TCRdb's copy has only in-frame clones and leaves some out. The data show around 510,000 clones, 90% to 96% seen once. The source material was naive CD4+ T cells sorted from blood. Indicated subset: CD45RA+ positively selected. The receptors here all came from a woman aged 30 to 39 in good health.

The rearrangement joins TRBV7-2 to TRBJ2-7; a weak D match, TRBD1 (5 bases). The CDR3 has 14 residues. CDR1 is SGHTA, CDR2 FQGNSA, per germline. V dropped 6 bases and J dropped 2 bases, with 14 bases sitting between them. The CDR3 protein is CASRGVKSPYEQYF. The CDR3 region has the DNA TGTGCCAGCAGAGGGGTCAAATCCCCCTACGAGCAGTACTTC. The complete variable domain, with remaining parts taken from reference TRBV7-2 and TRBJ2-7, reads GAGVSQSPSNKVTEKGKDVELRCDPISGHTALYWYRQSLGQGLEFLIYFQGNSAPDKSGLPSDRFSAERTGGSVSTLTIQRTQQEDSAVYLCASRGVKSPYEQYFGPGTRLTVT.

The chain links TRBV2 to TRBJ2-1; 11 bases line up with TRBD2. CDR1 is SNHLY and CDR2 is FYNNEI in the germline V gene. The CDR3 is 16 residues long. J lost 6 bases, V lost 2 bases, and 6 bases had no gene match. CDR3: CASSEKLAGGGNEQFF. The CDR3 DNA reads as TGTGCCAGCAGTGAAAAGCTAGCGGGAGGCGGCAATGAGCAGTTCTTC.

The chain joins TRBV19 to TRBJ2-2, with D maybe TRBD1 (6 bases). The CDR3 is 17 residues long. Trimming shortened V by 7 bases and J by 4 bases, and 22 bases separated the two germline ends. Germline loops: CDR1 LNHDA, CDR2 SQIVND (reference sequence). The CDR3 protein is CASTPRDTGWLTGELFF. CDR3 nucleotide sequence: TGTGCCAGTACACCCAGGGACACAGGTTGGCTCACCGGGGAGCTGTTTTTT. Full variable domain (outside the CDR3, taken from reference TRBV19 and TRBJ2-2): DGGITQSPKYLFRKEGQNVTLSCEQNLNHDAMYWYRQDPGQGLRLIYYSQIVNDFQKGDIAEGYSVSREKKESFPLTVTSAQKNPTAFYLCASTPRDTGWLTGELFFGEGSRLTVL.

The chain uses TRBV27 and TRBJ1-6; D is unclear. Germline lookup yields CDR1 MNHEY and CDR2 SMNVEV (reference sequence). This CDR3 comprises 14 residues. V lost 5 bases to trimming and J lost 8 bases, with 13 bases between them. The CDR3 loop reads CASSQTYMHSPLHF. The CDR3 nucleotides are TGTGCCAGCAGTCAAACATATATGCATTCACCCCTCCACTTT.

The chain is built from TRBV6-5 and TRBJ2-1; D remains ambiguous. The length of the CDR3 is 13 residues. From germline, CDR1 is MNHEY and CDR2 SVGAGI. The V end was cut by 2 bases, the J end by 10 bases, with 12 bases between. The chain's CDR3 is CASSYLGFGEQFF. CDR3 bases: TGTGCCAGCAGTTACCTAGGTTTTGGGGAGCAGTTCTTC.

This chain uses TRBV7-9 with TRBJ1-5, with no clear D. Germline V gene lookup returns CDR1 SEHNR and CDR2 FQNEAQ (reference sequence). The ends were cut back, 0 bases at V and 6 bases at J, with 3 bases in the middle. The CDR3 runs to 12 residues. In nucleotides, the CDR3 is TGTGCCAGCAGCTTAGCCACTCAGCCCCAGCATTTT. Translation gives CASSLATQPQHF.

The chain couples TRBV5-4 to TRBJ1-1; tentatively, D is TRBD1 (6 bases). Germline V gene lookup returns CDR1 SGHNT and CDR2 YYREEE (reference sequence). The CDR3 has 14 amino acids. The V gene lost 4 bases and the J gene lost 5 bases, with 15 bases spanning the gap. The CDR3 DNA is TGTGCCAGCAGCACGAAGGGGGGGGTAACTGAAGCTTTCTTT. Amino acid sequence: CASSTKGGVTEAFF.

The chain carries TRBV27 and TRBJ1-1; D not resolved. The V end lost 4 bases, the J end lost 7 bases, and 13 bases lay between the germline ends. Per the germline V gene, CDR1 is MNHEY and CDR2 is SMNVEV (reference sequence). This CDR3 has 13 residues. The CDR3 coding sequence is TGTGCCAGCAGTTATATGAACCGCGATGAAGCTTTCTTT. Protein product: CASSYMNRDEAFF.

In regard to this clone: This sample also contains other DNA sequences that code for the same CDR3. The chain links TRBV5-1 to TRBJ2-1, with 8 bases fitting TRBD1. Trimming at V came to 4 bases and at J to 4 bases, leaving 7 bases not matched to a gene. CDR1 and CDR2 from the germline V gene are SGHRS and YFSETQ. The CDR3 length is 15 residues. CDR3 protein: CASSPGQGTYNEQFF. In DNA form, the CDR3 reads TGCGCCAGCAGCCCCGGACAGGGAACGTACAATGAGCAGTTCTTC.

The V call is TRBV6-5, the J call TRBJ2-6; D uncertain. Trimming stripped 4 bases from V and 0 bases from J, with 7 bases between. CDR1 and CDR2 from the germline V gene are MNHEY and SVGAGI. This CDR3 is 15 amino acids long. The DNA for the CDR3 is TGTGCCAGCAGTTCTTGGAACTCTGGGGCCAACGTCCTGACTTTC. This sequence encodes CASSSWNSGANVLTF.